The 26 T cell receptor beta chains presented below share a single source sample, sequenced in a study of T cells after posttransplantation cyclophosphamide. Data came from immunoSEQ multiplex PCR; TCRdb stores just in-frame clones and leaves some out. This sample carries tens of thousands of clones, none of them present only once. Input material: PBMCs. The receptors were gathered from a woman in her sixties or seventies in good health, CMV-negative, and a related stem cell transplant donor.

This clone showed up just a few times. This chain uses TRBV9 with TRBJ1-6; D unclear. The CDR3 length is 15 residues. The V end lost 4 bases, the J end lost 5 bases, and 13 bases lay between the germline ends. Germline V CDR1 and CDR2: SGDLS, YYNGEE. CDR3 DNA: TGTGCCAGCAGCCTGACATTCAATCATAATTCACCCCTCCACTTT. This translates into CASSLTFNHNSPLHF.

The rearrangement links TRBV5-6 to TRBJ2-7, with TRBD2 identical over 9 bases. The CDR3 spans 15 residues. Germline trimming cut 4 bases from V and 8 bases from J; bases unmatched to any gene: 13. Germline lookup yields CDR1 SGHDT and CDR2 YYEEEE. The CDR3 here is CASSQPLAGVPQQYF. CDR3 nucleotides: TGTGCCAGCAGCCAGCCCTTAGCGGGAGTCCCCCAGCAGTACTTC.

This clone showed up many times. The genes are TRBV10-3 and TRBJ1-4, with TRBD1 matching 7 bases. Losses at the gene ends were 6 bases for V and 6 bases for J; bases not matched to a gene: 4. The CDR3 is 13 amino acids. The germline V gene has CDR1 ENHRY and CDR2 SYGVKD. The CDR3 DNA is TGTGCCATCAGGGCCGGGACAGATGAAAAACTGTTTTTT. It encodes CAIRAGTDEKLFF.

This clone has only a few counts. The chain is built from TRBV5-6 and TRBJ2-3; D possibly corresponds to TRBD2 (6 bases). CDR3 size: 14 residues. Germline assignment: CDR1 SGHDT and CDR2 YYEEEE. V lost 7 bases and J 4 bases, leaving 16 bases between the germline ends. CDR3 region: CASRAGSGPDTQYF. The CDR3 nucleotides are TGTGCCAGCCGGGCGGGGTCGGGTCCAGATACGCAGTATTTT.

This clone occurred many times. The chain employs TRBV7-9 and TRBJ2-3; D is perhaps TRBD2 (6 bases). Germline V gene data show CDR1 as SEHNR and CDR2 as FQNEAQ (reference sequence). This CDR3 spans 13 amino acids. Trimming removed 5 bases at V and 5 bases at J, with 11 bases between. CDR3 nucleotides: TGTGCCAGCAGCAAGGGACTCTTAGATACGCAGTATTTT. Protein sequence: CASSKGLLDTQYF.

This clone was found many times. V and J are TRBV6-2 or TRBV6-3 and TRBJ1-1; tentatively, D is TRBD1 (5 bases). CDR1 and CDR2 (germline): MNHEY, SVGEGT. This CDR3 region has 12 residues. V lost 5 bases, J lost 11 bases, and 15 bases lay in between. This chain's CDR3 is CASSTQGANAFF. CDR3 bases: TGTGCCAGCAGTACCCAGGGAGCGAACGCTTTCTTT.

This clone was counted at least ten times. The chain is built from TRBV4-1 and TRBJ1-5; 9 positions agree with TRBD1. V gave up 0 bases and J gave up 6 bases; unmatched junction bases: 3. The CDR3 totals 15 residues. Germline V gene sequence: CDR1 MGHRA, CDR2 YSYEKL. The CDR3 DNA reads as TGCGCCAGCAGCCAAGAGGACAGGGGAGGTCAGCCCCAGCATTTT. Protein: CASSQEDRGGQPQHF.

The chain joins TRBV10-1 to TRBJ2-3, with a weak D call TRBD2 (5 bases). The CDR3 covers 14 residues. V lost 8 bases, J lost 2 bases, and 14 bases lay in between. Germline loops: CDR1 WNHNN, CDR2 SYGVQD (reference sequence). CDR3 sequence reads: CASSDKRPTDTQYF. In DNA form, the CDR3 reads TGCGCCAGCTCTGACAAGCGGCCCACAGATACGCAGTATTTT.

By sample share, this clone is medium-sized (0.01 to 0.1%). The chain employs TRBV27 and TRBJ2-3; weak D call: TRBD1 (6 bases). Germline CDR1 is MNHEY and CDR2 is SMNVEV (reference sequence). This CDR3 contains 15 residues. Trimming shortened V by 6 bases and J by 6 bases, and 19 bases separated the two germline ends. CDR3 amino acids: CASSPGTSPEDTQYF. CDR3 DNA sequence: TGTGCCAGCAGCCCCGGGACATCCCCGGAGGATACGCAGTATTTT.

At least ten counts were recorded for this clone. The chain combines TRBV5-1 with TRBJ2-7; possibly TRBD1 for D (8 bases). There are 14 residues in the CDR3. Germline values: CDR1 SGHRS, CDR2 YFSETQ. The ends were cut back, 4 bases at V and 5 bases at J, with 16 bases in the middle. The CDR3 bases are TGCGCCAGCAGCACAGGACAGGGAGGGAACGAGCAGTACTTC. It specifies CASSTGQGGNEQYF.

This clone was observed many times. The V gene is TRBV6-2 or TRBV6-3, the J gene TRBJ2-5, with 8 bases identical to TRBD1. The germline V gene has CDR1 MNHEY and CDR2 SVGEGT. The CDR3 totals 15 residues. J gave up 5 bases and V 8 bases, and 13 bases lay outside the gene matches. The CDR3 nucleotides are TGTGCCAGCCGTACATCAGGGGGCGTGGTGGAGACCCAGTACTTC. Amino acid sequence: CASRTSGGVVETQYF.

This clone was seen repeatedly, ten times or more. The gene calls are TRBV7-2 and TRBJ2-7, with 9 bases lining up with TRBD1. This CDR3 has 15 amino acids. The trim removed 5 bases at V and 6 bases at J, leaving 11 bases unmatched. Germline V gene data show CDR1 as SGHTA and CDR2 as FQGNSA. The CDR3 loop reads CASSPLGTGSGEQYF. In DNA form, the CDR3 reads TGTGCCAGCAGCCCGCTCGGGACAGGGTCGGGCGAGCAGTACTTC.

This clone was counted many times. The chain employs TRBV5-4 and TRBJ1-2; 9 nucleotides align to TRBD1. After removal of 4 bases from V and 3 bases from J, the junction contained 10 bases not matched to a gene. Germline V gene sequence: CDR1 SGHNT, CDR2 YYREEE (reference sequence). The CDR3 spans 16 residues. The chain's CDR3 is CASSQPGTGMYYGYTF. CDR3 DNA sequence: TGTGCCAGCAGCCAACCAGGGACAGGGATGTACTATGGCTACACCTTC.

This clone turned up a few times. The CDR3 loop is CAWSVPPANYGYTF. In DNA, the CDR3 is TGTGCCTGGAGTGTTCCGCCAGCTAACTATGGCTACACCTTC. V usage is TRBV30 and J usage is TRBJ1-2; D uncertain. Germline values: CDR1 GTSNPN, CDR2 SVGIG (reference sequence). This CDR3 has 14 amino acids. Trimming pared 0 bases from V and 0 bases from J, leaving 8 bases between.

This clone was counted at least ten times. In nucleotides, the CDR3 is TGTGCCAGCAGCTTAACACAGTCCTACAATGAGCAGTTCTTC. It codes for CASSLTQSYNEQFF. This rearrangement joins TRBV7-3 to TRBJ2-1; D remains ambiguous. The CDR3 has 14 amino acids. V dropped 0 bases and J dropped 1 base, with 4 bases sitting between them. Germline V lookup: CDR1 SGHTA, CDR2 FQGTGA. Full variable domain (remainder filled in from reference TRBV7-3 and TRBJ2-1): GAGVSQTPSNKVTEKGKYVELRCDPISGHTALYWYRQSLGQGPEFLIYFQGTGAADDSGLPNDRFFAVRPEGSVSTLKIQRTERGDSAVYLCASSLTQSYNEQFFGPGTRLTVL.

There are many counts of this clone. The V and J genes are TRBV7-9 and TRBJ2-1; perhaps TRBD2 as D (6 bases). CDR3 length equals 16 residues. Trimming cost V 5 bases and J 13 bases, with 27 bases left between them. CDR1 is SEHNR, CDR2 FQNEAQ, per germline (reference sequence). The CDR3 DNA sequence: TGTGCCAGCAGCCCGCCGCGTAGCGGAGTCCTCCAGACTCAGTTCTTC. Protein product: CASSPPRSGVLQTQFF.

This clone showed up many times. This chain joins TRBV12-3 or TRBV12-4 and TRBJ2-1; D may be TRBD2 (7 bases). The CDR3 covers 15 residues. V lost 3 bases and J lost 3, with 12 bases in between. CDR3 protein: CASSFPGGFYNEQFF. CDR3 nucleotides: TGTGCCAGCAGTTTTCCGGGGGGCTTCTACAATGAGCAGTTCTTC.

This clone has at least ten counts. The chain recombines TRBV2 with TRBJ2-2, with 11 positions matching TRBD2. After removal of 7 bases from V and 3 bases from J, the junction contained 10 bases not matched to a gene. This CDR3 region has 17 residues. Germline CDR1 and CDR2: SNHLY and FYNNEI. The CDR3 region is CASIPPSGRMDTGELFF. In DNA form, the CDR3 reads TGTGCCAGCATCCCGCCTAGCGGGAGGATGGACACCGGGGAGCTGTTTTTT.

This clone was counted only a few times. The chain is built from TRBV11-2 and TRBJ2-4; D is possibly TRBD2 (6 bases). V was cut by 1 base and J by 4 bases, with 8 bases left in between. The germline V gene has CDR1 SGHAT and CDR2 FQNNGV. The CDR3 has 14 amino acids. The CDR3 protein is CASSLGRGKNIQYF. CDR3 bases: TGTGCCAGCAGCTTAGGGCGGGGAAAAAACATTCAGTACTTC.

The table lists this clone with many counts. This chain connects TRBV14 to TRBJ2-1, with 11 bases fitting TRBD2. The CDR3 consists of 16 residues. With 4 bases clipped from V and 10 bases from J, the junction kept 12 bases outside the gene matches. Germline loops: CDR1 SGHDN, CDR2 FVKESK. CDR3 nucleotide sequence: TGTGCCAGCAGCCGGTCCGGGACTAGCGGCGAGAGGGAGCAGTTCTTC. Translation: CASSRSGTSGEREQFF.

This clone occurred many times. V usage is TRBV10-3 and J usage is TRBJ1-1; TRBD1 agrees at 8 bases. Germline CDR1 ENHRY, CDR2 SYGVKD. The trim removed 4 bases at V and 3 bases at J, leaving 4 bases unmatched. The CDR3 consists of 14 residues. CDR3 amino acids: CAISVTGADTEAFF. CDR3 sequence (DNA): TGTGCCATCAGTGTGACAGGGGCGGACACTGAAGCTTTCTTT.

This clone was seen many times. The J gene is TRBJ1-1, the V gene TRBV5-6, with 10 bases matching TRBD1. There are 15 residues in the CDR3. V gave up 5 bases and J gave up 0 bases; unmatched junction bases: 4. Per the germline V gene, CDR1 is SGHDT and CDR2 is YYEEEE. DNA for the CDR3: TGTGCCAGCAGGACAGGGGGCCACGTGAACACTGAAGCTTTCTTT. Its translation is CASRTGGHVNTEAFF.

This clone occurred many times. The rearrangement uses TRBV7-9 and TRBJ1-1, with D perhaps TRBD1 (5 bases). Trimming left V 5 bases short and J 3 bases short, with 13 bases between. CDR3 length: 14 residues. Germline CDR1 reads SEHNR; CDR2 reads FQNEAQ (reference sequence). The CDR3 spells CASSPRTRDTEAFF. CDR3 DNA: TGTGCCAGCAGCCCAAGGACCAGGGACACTGAAGCTTTCTTT.

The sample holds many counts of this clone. CDR3 amino acids: CASMSGNTEAFF. The CDR3 DNA sequence: TGTGCCAGCATGAGCGGGAACACTGAAGCTTTCTTT. The chain has TRBV27 and TRBJ1-1; D is ambiguous. The CDR3 has 12 amino acids. V lost 7 bases to trimming and J lost 1 base, with 7 bases between them. Germline V gene lookup returns CDR1 MNHEY and CDR2 SMNVEV (reference sequence).

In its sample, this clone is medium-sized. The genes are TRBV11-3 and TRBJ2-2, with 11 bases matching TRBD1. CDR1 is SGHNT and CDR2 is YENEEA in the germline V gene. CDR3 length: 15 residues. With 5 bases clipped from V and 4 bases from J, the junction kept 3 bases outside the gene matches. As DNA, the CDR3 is TGTGCCAGCAGCCGGACAGGGGGCTTCACCGGGGAGCTGTTTTTT. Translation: CASSRTGGFTGELFF.

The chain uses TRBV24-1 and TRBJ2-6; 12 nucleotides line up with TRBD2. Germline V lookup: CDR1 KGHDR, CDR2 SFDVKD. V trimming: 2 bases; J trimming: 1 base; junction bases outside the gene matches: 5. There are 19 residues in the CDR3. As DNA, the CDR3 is TGTGCCACCAGTGATTATGGACTAGCGGGAAGATCTGGGGCCAACGTCCTGACTTTC. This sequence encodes CATSDYGLAGRSGANVLTF.